Detailed here is one T cell receptor (beta chain). This record comes from a study of blood T cell repertoires in COVID-19. The CDR3 extends over 16 amino acids. Germline V gives CDR1 SGDLS, CDR2 YYNGEE. V lost 3 bases and J lost 7; bases outside the gene matches: 12. The repertoire was sequenced with immunoSEQ multiplex PCR; TCRdb's copy has only in-frame clones and lacks some. The sample yields 80,000 to 100,000 clones, around 72% seen once. J is TRBJ2-1 and V is TRBV9; 8 nucleotides line up with TRBD2. The sequence came from a man aged 70 or older with acute or convalescent COVID-19. What was sequenced was peripheral blood. The CDR3 loop is CASSGRIAGSSNEQFF. DNA of the CDR3: TGTGCCAGCAGCGGACGGATAGCGGGATCTTCGAATGAGCAGTTCTTC. The entire variable domain, with the rest obtained from reference TRBV9 and TRBJ2-1, is as follows: DSGVTQTPKHLITATGQRVTLRCSPRSGDLSVYWYQQSLDQGLQFLIQYYNGEERAKGNILERFSAQQFPDLHSELNLSSLELGDSALYFCASSGRIAGSSNEQFFGPGTRLTVL.